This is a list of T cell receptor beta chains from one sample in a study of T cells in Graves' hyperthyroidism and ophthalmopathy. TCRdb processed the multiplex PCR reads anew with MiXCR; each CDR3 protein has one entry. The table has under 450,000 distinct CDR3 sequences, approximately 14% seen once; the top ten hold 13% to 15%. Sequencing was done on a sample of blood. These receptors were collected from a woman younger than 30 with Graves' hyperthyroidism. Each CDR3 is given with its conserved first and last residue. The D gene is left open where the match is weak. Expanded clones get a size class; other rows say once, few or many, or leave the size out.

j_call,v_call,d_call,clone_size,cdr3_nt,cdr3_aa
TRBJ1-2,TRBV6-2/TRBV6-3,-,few,TGTGCCACCTTCTCGGGCCCGATGTCTAACTATGGCTACACCTTC,CATFSGPMSNYGYTF
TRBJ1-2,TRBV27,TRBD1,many,TGTGCCAGCAGCCGGGACAGGGTACGAGGCTACACCTTC,CASSRDRVRGYTF
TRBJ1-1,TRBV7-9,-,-,TGTACCAGCAGCTTTTCTGAGGTTTTCTTT,CTSSFSEVFF
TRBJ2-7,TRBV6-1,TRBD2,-,TGTGCCAGCAGTGAAGAACTAGCGGGAGGCAACGAGCAGTACTTC,CASSEELAGGNEQYF
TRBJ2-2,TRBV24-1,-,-,TGTGCCACCAGTGATTTCCCCGGGGAGCTGTTTTTT,CATSDFPGELFF
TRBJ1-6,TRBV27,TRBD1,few,TGTGCCAGCAGTTCGGACAGGGAACCCGGACTCTATAATTCACCCCTCCACTTT,CASSSDREPGLYNSPLHF
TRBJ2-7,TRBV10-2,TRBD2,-,TGCGCCAGCAGCAATCCCGGGACTAGCGGGGAGGCCAACGAGCAGTACTTC,CASSNPGTSGEANEQYF
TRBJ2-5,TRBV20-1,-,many,TGCAGTGCTAGACTACGGGGGTGGGAGACCCAGTACTTC,CSARLRGWETQYF
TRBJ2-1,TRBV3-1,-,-,TGTGCCAGCAGCCACCAAGGGGGGCCTGGGAATGAGCAGTTCTTC,CASSHQGGPGNEQFF
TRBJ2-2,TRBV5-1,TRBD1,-,TGCGCCAGCAGCTTCGGACAGGGTTTGGCCGGGGAGCTGTTTTTT,CASSFGQGLAGELFF
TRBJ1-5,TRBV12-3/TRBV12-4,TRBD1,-,TGTGCCAGCAGTTGGACAGGGGATAATCAGCCCCAGCATTTT,CASSWTGDNQPQHF
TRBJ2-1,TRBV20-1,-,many,TGCAGTGCTAGAGAGCGGGGTAGAAGGTCCTACAATGAGCAGTTCTTC,CSARERGRRSYNEQFF
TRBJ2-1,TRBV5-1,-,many,TGCGCCAGCAGCTCCTTAACGCATGAGCAGTTCTTC,CASSSLTHEQFF
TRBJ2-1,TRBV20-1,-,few,TGCAGTGCTAGAACTGGCCTTGGCTCCTACAATGAGCAGTTCTTC,CSARTGLGSYNEQFF
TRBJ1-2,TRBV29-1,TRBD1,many,TGCAGCGTTCGGACAGGGGGGAACCTCTATGGCTACACCTTC,CSVRTGGNLYGYTF
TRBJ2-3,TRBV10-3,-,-,TGTGCCATCAGTGGGGGGCCAGATACGCAGTATTTT,CAISGGPDTQYF
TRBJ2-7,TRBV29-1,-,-,TGCAGCGTTGTGCGGCAGGGCAACGAGCAGTACTTC,CSVVRQGNEQYF
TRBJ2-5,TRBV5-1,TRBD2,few,TGCGCCAGCAGCTTCCGGGAGGGTACCCAAGAGACCCAGTACTTC,CASSFREGTQETQYF
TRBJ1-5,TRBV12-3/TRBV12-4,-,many,TGTGCCAGCAGTTTAACAAATCGGTGGGGTCAGCCCCAGCATTTT,CASSLTNRWGQPQHF
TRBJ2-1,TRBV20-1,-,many,TGCAGTGCTGCGTCCTCTCATAGCTCCTACAATGAGCAGTTCTTC,CSAASSHSSYNEQFF
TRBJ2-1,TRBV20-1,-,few,TGCAGTGCAAACGACCGAAGGGGGGAGAGCTCCTACAATGAGCAGTTCTTC,CSANDRRGESSYNEQFF
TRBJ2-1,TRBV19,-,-,TGTGCCAGTAGTAATACGAATACCTACAATGAGCAGTTCTTC,CASSNTNTYNEQFF
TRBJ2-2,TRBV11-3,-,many,TGTGCCAGCAGCTTAGGGGGGTTAGGGAACACCGGGGAGCTGTTTTTT,CASSLGGLGNTGELFF
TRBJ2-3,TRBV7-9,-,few,TGTGCCAGCAGCCGTACCGCTAGGGACTTCCGCACAGATACGCAGTATTTT,CASSRTARDFRTDTQYF
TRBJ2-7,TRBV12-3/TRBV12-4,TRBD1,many,TGTGCCAGCAGACCCCCCGGGACAGGGCAGTACGAGCAGTACTTC,CASRPPGTGQYEQYF
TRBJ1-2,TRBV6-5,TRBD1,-,TGTGCCAGCAGTTACTCGAGGACAGGCTCCGGGTATGGCTACACCTTC,CASSYSRTGSGYGYTF
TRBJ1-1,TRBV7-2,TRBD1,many,TGTGCCAGCAGCTTAGGGGTCCGTCAGGGGGAAGCTGAAGCTTTCTTT,CASSLGVRQGEAEAFF
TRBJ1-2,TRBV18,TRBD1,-,TGTGCCAGCTCACCACGGGACAGGGTGGACTATGGCTACACCTTC,CASSPRDRVDYGYTF
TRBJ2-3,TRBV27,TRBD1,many,TGTGCCAGCAGTAATGCCGGACAGGGATTATCCCTTATTACGCAGTATTTT,CASSNAGQGLSLITQYF